This T cell receptor beta chain was retrieved from a study of graft-versus-host responses after intestinal transplantation. With regard to this clone: Its antigen remains unidentified.

Here immunoSEQ multiplex PCR was the method, and the copy in TCRdb shows in-frame clones only, minus some. The repertoire includes roughly 100,000 clones, about nine tenths of them detected once, and roughly 0.2% sits in the top ten. CDR1 SGHTA and CDR2 FQGNSA come from the germline V gene. The junction had 14 bases not matched to a gene; V was cut back by 5 bases and J by 2 bases. The CDR3 covers 17 residues. The chain is built from TRBV7-2 and TRBJ2-5; 7 bases are shared with TRBD1. The sample consisted of unstimulated CD4+ T cells sorted from spleen or lymph node cells, taken before transplant. The sequence derives from a human donor who was the organ donor for an intestinal transplant. CDR3 loop: CASSPLFGDSIQETQYF. Written as DNA, the CDR3 is TGTGCCAGCAGCCCATTATTCGGGGACAGCATACAAGAGACCCAGTACTTC.